This TCR beta chain was identified during a study of cytomegalovirus exposure and HLA in healthy donors. Of note for this clone: What it binds is unknown.

This CDR3 has 14 amino acids. Study observations and caveats: First-cohort TCR clusters were later found to tend to co-occur in the 90 to 150 validation repertoires. Cytomegalovirus-associated TCR beta chains were listed, numbering roughly 150. Testing in vitro showed a few CMV-associated chains specific for CMV antigens.

Data came from immunoSEQ multiplex PCR; TCRdb stores just in-frame clones and leaves some out. The repertoire holds 150,000 to 180,000 clones, 86% seen once, with about a fifth in the top ten. These donors were members of the roughly 120-subject validation cohort, a group separate from the roughly 700-subject first cohort. The sequenced sample consisted of PBMCs. The sequence was collected from a man aged 18 to 30 in good health and CMV-seropositive. This chain connects TRBV21-1 to TRBJ1-2. TRBV21-1 is noted as a pseudogene. The CDR3 nucleotides are TGTGCCAGCAGCAAAGGAGGAGGAGACTATGGCTACACCTTC. This translates into CASSKGGGDYGYTF.